A single sample gave rise to the 23 T cell receptor beta chains below, sequenced in a study of T cells after yellow fever vaccination. Using its own MiXCR run on the 5' RACE reads, TCRdb lists one record per CDR3 protein. This sample has about 630,000 distinct CDR3 sequences, with approximately 13% found just once. The starting material was PBMCs, obtained on the day of the yellow fever booster vaccination. The receptors here all came from a man aged 25-45 years who received the YFV17D yellow fever vaccine.

This clonotype showed up just a few times. V gene TRBV5-1 combines with J gene TRBJ1-1; no firm D call. CDR1 is SGHRS and CDR2 is YFSETQ in the germline V gene. With 0 bases removed from V and 7 bases from J, the gap between germline ends came to 10 bases. CDR3 length: 13 residues. CDR3 sequence reads: CASSLDRTSEAFF. CDR3 nucleotides: TGCGCCAGCAGCTTGGACAGAACAAGTGAAGCTTTCTTT. Together with reference TRBV5-1 and TRBJ1-1, the CDR3 gives the full variable domain: KAGVTQTPRYLIKTRGQQVTLSCSPISGHRSVSWYQQTPGQGLQFLFEYFSETQRNKGNFPGRFSGRQFSNSRSEMNVSTLELGDSALYLCASSLDRTSEAFFGQGTRLTVV.

This chain uses TRBV5-1 with TRBJ2-4, with D tentatively TRBD1 (6 bases). The CDR3 extends over 13 amino acids. Trimming shortened V by 1 base and J by 13 bases, and 15 bases separated the two germline ends. The germline CDR1 and CDR2 sequences are SGHRS and YFSETQ. In DNA form, the CDR3 reads TGCGCCAGCAGCTTGTCAGGGGCAGGTCCCCAGTACTTC. Encoded protein: CASSLSGAGPQYF.

The chain has TRBV6-1 and TRBJ2-7; TRBD2 aligns across 13 bases. This CDR3 is 15 amino acids long. CDR1 and CDR2 (germline): MNHNS, SASEGT. J gave up 2 bases and V 5 bases, and 3 bases lay outside the gene matches. This CDR3 reads CASSTGTSGAYEQYF. The CDR3 nucleotides read TGTGCCAGCAGTACCGGGACTAGCGGGGCCTACGAGCAGTACTTC.

This clonotype occurred once. Compared with germline, one end of the junction differs, possibly owing to a read error. CDR3 nucleotide sequence: TGTACCATCAGCAAGGAGGACGAGCAGTACTTC. Its protein product is CTISKEDEQYF. This chain uses TRBV10-3 with TRBJ2-7; tentatively, D is TRBD2 (5 bases). CDR1 ENHRY and CDR2 SYGVKD come from the germline V gene. This CDR3 region has 11 residues.

V gene TRBV19 combines with J gene TRBJ2-1; D is undetermined. The CDR3 runs 17 residues. Germline V gene sequence: CDR1 LNHDA, CDR2 SQIVND (reference sequence). Trimming shortened V by 4 bases and J by 3 bases, and 19 bases separated the two germline ends. CDR3 bases: TGTGCCAGTAGTACGTCGGTTGTAGGGCCCTACTACAATGAGCAGTTCTTC. Translation gives CASSTSVVGPYYNEQFF.

The chain employs TRBV7-2 and TRBJ2-3; perhaps TRBD2 as D (5 bases). Trimming removed 5 bases at V and 4 bases at J, with 19 bases between. The length of the CDR3 is 16 residues. The germline gives CDR1 SGHTA, CDR2 FQGNSA. DNA of the CDR3: TGTGCCAGCAGCGTGAGTCTGGGTATGGGAGCAGATACGCAGTATTTT. It is translated as CASSVSLGMGADTQYF.

The chain links TRBV20-1 to TRBJ1-1; D remains ambiguous. The V end was cut by 4 bases, the J end by 4 bases, with 16 bases between. Per the germline V gene, CDR1 is DFQATT and CDR2 is SNEGSKA (reference sequence). CDR3 length: 14 amino acids. The CDR3 region is CSATHRGAGTEAFF. The CDR3 DNA reads TGCAGTGCTACCCACCGGGGTGCGGGCACTGAAGCTTTCTTT.

This clonotype showed up just a few times. V usage is TRBV14 and J usage is TRBJ2-1, with 7 bases aligning to TRBD1. V lost 2 bases to trimming and J lost 1 base; unmatched junction nucleotides: 8. Germline values: CDR1 SGHDN, CDR2 FVKESK. The CDR3 runs 17 residues. The DNA of the CDR3 is TGTGCCAGCAGCCAACTAATACAGGGGATTTCCTACAATGAGCAGTTCTTC. Protein sequence: CASSQLIQGISYNEQFF.

This clonotype was seen only a few times. The CDR3, as DNA: TGTGCCAGCAGTGCCCGGGACAGAAACATTCAGTACTTC. Its translation: CASSARDRNIQYF. The chain is built from TRBV12-3 or TRBV12-4 and TRBJ2-4; the match to TRBD1 covers 7 bases. Losses at the gene ends were 5 bases for V and 6 bases for J; bases not matched to a gene: 4. The CDR3 sequence is 13 residues long.

The chain couples TRBV5-4 to TRBJ2-7; 7 bases match TRBD1. Trimming cost V 4 bases and J 5 bases; bases outside gene matches: 9. This CDR3 comprises 14 residues. Per germline, CDR1 SGHNT and CDR2 YYREEE (reference sequence). The CDR3 sequence: CASSVRDSTHEQYF. The CDR3 coding sequence is TGTGCCAGCAGCGTCCGGGACAGCACCCACGAGCAGTACTTC.

This chain connects TRBV10-2 to TRBJ1-1, with TRBD1 matching over 9 bases. The CDR3 spans 14 residues. CDR1 is WSHSY, CDR2 SAAADI, per germline. Unmatched junction bases numbered 5, after V lost 6 bases and J lost 3 bases. This CDR3 is CASRNRGLHTEAFF. CDR3 bases: TGCGCCAGCAGAAACAGGGGGCTCCACACTGAAGCTTTCTTT.

The rearrangement joins TRBV28 to TRBJ2-3; TRBD2 agrees at 10 bases. Looked up from germline, CDR1 is MDHEN and CDR2 is SYDVKM. This CDR3 region has 15 residues. V trimming: 8 bases; J trimming: 5 bases; junction bases outside the gene matches: 10. CDR3 sequence: CASHLTGTSEDTQYF. The DNA for the CDR3 is TGTGCCAGCCACTTAACCGGGACTAGCGAAGATACGCAGTATTTT.

In this sample, this clonotype turned up a few times. The chain uses TRBV25-1 and TRBJ2-5, with D unclear. CDR1 is MGHDK, CDR2 SYGVNS, per germline. V lost 0 bases and J 4 bases, leaving 9 bases between the germline ends. This CDR3 contains 14 residues. The CDR3 is CASSEYRTSETQYF. The CDR3 nucleotides are TGTGCCAGCAGTGAATATCGTACTTCAGAGACCCAGTACTTC.

The chain recombines TRBV7-2 with TRBJ2-6; D unclear. The V end lost 4 bases, the J end lost 2 bases, and 9 bases lay between the germline ends. This CDR3 contains 15 residues. Germline loops: CDR1 SGHTA, CDR2 FQGNSA. The CDR3 here is CASSSFAPGANVLTF. The CDR3 coding sequence is TGTGCCAGCAGCTCATTCGCTCCTGGGGCCAACGTCCTGACTTTC.

This clonotype was counted only a few times. The CDR3 loop reads CASRGLASGETQYF. The CDR3 DNA sequence: TGTGCCAGCAGGGGACTAGCGAGTGGAGAGACCCAGTACTTC. The V call is TRBV12-3 or TRBV12-4, the J call TRBJ2-5; 10 nucleotides agree with TRBD2. Trimming removed 6 bases from V and 4 bases from J; junction bases left unmatched: 5. CDR3 size: 14 residues.

A note on this clonotype: A much more abundant neighbour one base away suggests this may be a read error. V usage is TRBV20-1 and J usage is TRBJ2-7, with TRBD2 as a possible D gene (5 bases). Trimming removed 6 bases at V and 6 bases at J, with 18 bases between. The CDR3 runs to 13 residues. The germline gives CDR1 DFQATT, CDR2 SNEGSKA (reference sequence). CDR3 bases: TGCAGTGCAGAGAGGGCAGGAGCATTCGAGCAGTACTTC. Amino acid sequence: CSAERAGAFEQYF.

Ten or more counts support this clonotype. V is TRBV20-1 and J is TRBJ1-2, with a tentative D call TRBD1 (6 bases). This CDR3 contains 13 residues. Between the trimmed V and J ends, which lost 3 bases and 6 bases, there was a span of 14 bases. Looked up from germline, CDR1 is DFQATT and CDR2 is SNEGSKA (reference sequence). The chain's CDR3 is CSASLGGLDGYTF. The CDR3 DNA reads as TGCAGTGCTAGTTTAGGGGGTTTGGATGGCTACACCTTC.

The rearrangement uses TRBV4-2 and TRBJ2-3; possibly TRBD2 for D (5 bases). V was clipped by 2 bases and J by 6 bases, with 9 bases between them. Germline CDR1 and CDR2: LGHNA and YNFKEQ. The CDR3 covers 13 residues. CDR3 loop: CASSQTRGDTQYF. The CDR3 nucleotides are TGTGCCAGCAGCCAAACCCGAGGGGATACGCAGTATTTT.

This clonotype came up many times. The CDR3 protein is CASSGLAASTDTQYF. The CDR3 nucleotides read TGTGCCAGCAGCGGACTAGCGGCTAGCACAGATACGCAGTATTTT. The chain recombines TRBV27 with TRBJ2-3; 10 bases are a match to TRBD2. The ends lost 6 bases at V and 0 bases at J; junction bases unmatched: 3. The CDR3 loop spans 15 amino acids. The germline V gene has CDR1 MNHEY and CDR2 SMNVEV (reference sequence).

This clonotype was picked up a small number of times. The V gene is TRBV7-2, the J gene TRBJ1-2, with D unresolved. The CDR3 loop spans 14 amino acids. V gave up 3 bases and J gave up 0 bases, with 8 bases separating them. CDR1 SGHTA and CDR2 FQGNSA come from the germline V gene. Written as DNA, the CDR3 is TGTGCCAGCAGCTTGTGGGAGGCTAACTATGGCTACACCTTC. Its protein product is CASSLWEANYGYTF.

The chain combines TRBV4-3 with TRBJ2-1; D call uncertain. Germline values: CDR1 LGHNA, CDR2 YSLEER. This CDR3 spans 14 amino acids. Trimming took 4 bases from V and 1 from J, leaving 8 bases between them. The CDR3 nucleotides are TGCGCCAGCAGCCCCGAGATATCCTACAATGAGCAGTTCTTC. Translation: CASSPEISYNEQFF.

This clonotype was counted ten times or more. The rearrangement joins TRBV7-9 to TRBJ2-7, with D perhaps TRBD2 (7 bases). Trimming cost V 5 bases and J 7 bases, with 18 bases left between them. The CDR3 sequence is 14 residues long. Germline lookup yields CDR1 SEHNR and CDR2 FQNEAQ (reference sequence). The CDR3 spells CASSGKGGPGEQYF. CDR3 DNA sequence: TGTGCCAGCAGCGGAAAGGGGGGGCCGGGGGAGCAGTACTTC.

This clonotype was seen only a few times. This rearrangement joins TRBV9 to TRBJ2-2, with 7 bases fitting TRBD1. Germline V CDR1 and CDR2: SGDLS, YYNGEE. This CDR3 has 14 residues. The J segment lost 5 bases and the V segment lost 3 bases, leaving 4 bases of the junction unmatched. The CDR3 coding sequence is TGTGCCAGCAGCGAGACAGGGTGGACCGGGGAGCTGTTTTTT. Protein sequence: CASSETGWTGELFF.